Listed below are T cell receptor beta chains from one sample, sequenced in a study of blood T cell repertoires in COVID-19. Measured with immunoSEQ multiplex PCR; TCRdb has only the in-frame clones, and not every one. The sample has 150,000 or so clones, more than 85% seen once; the top ten hold 0.99%. What was sequenced was peripheral blood. These receptors were taken from a man aged 18 to 30 with acute or convalescent COVID-19. Both conserved end residues are part of each CDR3. For some rows the clone size is stated as once, few or many, or as a class when expanded; others skip it.

clone_size	j_call	v_call	cdr3_aa
-	TRBJ2-5	TRBV7-9	CASIRVRDFGETQYF
-	TRBJ2-1	TRBV7-3	CASSFQGGGPYNEQFF
-	TRBJ1-1	TRBV9	CASSVGSREIGEAFF
-	TRBJ2-1	TRBV7-9	CASHWGQGVDEQFF
-	TRBJ1-5	TRBV5-6	CASSLAARGFRQPQHF
once	TRBJ1-3	TRBV7-8	CASSSSSGGNTIYF
-	TRBJ2-2	TRBV18	CASSLPGTIGTGELFF
-	TRBJ1-2	TRBV5-1	CASSLASGNYGYTF
-	TRBJ1-1	TRBV6-6	CASSYNRENTEAFF
-	TRBJ1-3	TRBV7-3	CASSLGDRFSGNTIYF
-	TRBJ1-1	TRBV5-6	CASSFGTGNTEAFF
-	TRBJ1-2	TRBV19	CASSRTLRGYGYTF
-	TRBJ2-1	TRBV7-2	CASSLIMGQGNNEQFF
-	TRBJ1-3	TRBV7-9	CASSRTDSGNTIYF
-	TRBJ2-3	TRBV7-2	CASSSNAGDTQYF
-	TRBJ2-1	TRBV19	CASSIRRTSGGAYNEQFF
-	TRBJ2-3	TRBV10-3	CAISEWTTSSTDTQYF
-	TRBJ1-5	TRBV7-8	CASSSYRGLSGNQPQHF
-	TRBJ2-7	TRBV4-1	CASSQDRGYEQYF
-	TRBJ1-2	TRBV6-5	CASREGTNYGYTF
-	TRBJ2-5	TRBV12-5	CASGFHMETQYF
-	TRBJ2-5	TRBV29-1	CSVKRGQASQETQYF
few	TRBJ2-1	TRBV2	CASSGITSGLYNEQFF
-	TRBJ2-1	TRBV11-2	CASSFSGGDYEQFF
once	TRBJ1-1	TRBV5-8	CASSPDRYEAFF
-	TRBJ1-2	TRBV10-1	CASGGTGGYTF
-	TRBJ2-7	TRBV30	CAWEKTGTRSYEQYF
once	TRBJ1-6	TRBV18	CASSHRDSNSPLHF
-	TRBJ2-1	TRBV4-1	CASSQTGGDEQFF
once	TRBJ2-7	TRBV5-1	CASSLEAGYNEQYF
few	TRBJ2-5	TRBV19	CASSARRTSGGRGETQYF
-	TRBJ2-7	TRBV10-1	CASSSGRDSYEQYF
-	TRBJ2-3	TRBV5-1	CASSLVGQGAVDTQYF
-	TRBJ2-1	TRBV6-5	CASSYSTSIGFHEQFF
-	TRBJ1-5	TRBV2	CASTYQWEHNQPQHF
-	TRBJ1-3	TRBV12-3/TRBV12-4	CASRQVSGNTIYF
-	TRBJ2-6	TRBV25-1	CASSEWGLANVLTF
-	TRBJ1-1	TRBV9	CASSVEGGQLNTEAFF
-	TRBJ1-1	TRBV7-9	CASSLWDRANTEAFF
-	TRBJ2-3	TRBV7-3	CASSPGVAGGPRADTQYF